This section outlines one TCR beta chain sequence together with its context. This CDR3 has 12 amino acids. Germline V gene lookup returns CDR1 SGHAT and CDR2 FQNNGV. V lost 2 bases to trimming and J lost 4 bases, with 5 bases between them. This sample was taken from a study of STAT5B mutations in CD4+ large granular lymphocyte leukemia. Clones were read by immunoSEQ multiplex PCR, and TCRdb kept only the in-frame ones, dropping some. The data hold some 41,000 clones, with roughly 80% observed a single time. The sequencing sample was made of CD4+ T cells from blood buffy coats. This sequence originates from a human donor in good health. J is TRBJ2-5 and V is TRBV11-2; D call uncertain. In DNA form, the CDR3 reads TGTGCCAGCAGCTTAATTTTAGAGACCCAGTACTTC. This codes for CASSLILETQYF.